The present entry profiles one T cell receptor beta chain with its context. Its antigen remains unknown. These data are taken from a study of cytomegalovirus exposure and HLA in healthy donors. Study outcomes and limitations: Confirmation was obtained in vitro that a few CMV-associated chains are specific for CMV antigens. Listed as cytomegalovirus-associated were 150 to 200 TCR beta chains. A later examination showed that TCR association rates differed by HLA locus, with DRB1 most and HLA-C fewest. In a later analysis, around 18,000 TCR beta sequences were associated with HLA alleles at 0.05 false discovery rate.

Primers: 60 Vbeta forward and 13 Jbeta reverse. TCRdb's table, derived via immunoSEQ multiplex PCR, lists solely in-frame clones and lacks some. The data contain some 190,000 clones, about 83% of them singletons. From germline, CDR1 is LGHNA and CDR2 YNFKEQ. The junction had 12 bases not matched to a gene; V was cut back by 2 bases and J by 0 bases. This CDR3 is built from 20 residues. The sequence came from a female donor in good health and CMV-seronegative. Sample: PBMCs. The V call is TRBV4-2, the J call TRBJ2-1; 11 bases fit TRBD2. The CDR3 coding sequence is TGTGCCAGCAGCCAATTCGGGACTAGCGGACGCAGTAGCTCCTACAATGAGCAGTTCTTC. It encodes CASSQFGTSGRSSSYNEQFF.